The following is a TCR beta chain sequence with its context. These data are taken from a study of Ad26.COV2.S vaccination and SARS-CoV-2 variants. Germline lookup yields CDR1 MNHEY and CDR2 SMNVEV (reference sequence). The CDR3 spans 13 residues. The ends were cut back, 2 bases at V and 7 bases at J, with 11 bases in the middle. The treatment: 15 to 20 received Ad26.COV2.S at low or high dose, single or two shots; about 5 received placebo; per-sample allocation not given. Samples were taken on day 63 after the first vaccine or placebo injection. The table came from immunoSEQ multiplex PCR; TCRdb's copy has only in-frame clones and leaves some out. The repertoire holds 350,000 to 400,000 clones, with approximately 91% as singletons.

The gene calls are TRBV27 and TRBJ1-2; D gene uncertain. Sequences were derived from peripheral blood, sampled in a trial of Ad26.COV2.S vaccine versus placebo. The receptor was isolated from a person between 18 and 60 years old who received the Ad26.COV2.S COVID-19 vaccine or a placebo. The CDR3 coding sequence is TGTGCCAGCAGTTTAACGTCAGTTGGTGGCTACACCTTC. Residues: CASSLTSVGGYTF.